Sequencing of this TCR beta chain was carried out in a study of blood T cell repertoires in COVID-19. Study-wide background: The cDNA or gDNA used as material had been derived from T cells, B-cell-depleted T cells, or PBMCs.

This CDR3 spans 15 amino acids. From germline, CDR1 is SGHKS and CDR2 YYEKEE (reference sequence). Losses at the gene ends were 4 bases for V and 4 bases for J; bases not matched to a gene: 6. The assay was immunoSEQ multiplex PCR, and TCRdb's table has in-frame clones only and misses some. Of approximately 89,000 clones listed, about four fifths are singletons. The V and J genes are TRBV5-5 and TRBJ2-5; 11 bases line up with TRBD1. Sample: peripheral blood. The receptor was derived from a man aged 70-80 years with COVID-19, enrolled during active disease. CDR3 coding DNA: TGTGCCAGCAGCGCCGGGACAGGGGGTCGAGAGACCCAGTACTTC. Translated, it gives CASSAGTGGRETQYF.